This TCR beta chain was profiled in a study of blood T cell repertoires in COVID-19 (dated by TCRdb to 2018 to 2020). Background on the whole study: Samples from collaborators originated in the United States, Italy and Spain and spanned both the acute and convalescent phases of COVID-19. Deeply sampled blood TCRbeta repertoires from subjects exposed to, actively infected with, or recovered from COVID-19 were included in the dataset. The repertoires were made available in a free public database intended to serve as a resource for research on the immune response to SARS-CoV-2. HLA class I and class II types, where available, came from metadata supplied by the sample provider rather than from assay-based typing. The prospective study material was composed of cDNA or gDNA derived from T cells, B-cell-depleted T cells, or PBMCs. Samples were obtained from the ongoing ImmuneRACE study (first 160 participants) and from 1,200 or so subjects provided by 6 global collaborators. Nearly every sample came with metadata listing a de-identified subject ID, COVID-19 status, age in years and sex.

Comments on this clone: Its recognized antigen is unknown. The input lacks base qualities; no much larger clone sits a single base away.

TCRbeta CDR3 regions were amplified from genomic DNA using the immunoSEQ Assay, a bias-controlled multiplex PCR. In the authors' own workflow: Nucleated cell counts per sample were estimated from amplification of reference gene primers within the assay. To quantify the absolute abundance of each unique TCRbeta CDR3 rearrangement, sequence reads were collapsed and filtered. For each sample, productive Simpson clonality was calculated by taking the square root of Simpson's diversity index across productive rearrangements. TCRdb retrieved this table from immuneACCESS and kept in-frame rearrangements only. Not all clones are present; in checked studies, unresolved V genes account for under half, and no reason is known for the remainder. From that table come the V and J calls and clone size; the DNA was used to work out D and trimming. Present in this sample are more than 150,000 clones, about 85% of which were seen just once. The ten largest account for 10% to 15% of the sample.

The full study reports these points: How much clinical and demographic metadata was included differed by source and by participant, and the metadata was provided uncurated.

A second Seattle source provided samples from volunteer blood donors who had recovered from COVID-19. Each collaborating institution followed its own protocols to collect whole blood in K2EDTA tubes. For TCRbeta analysis, collaborators shipped samples as frozen whole blood, isolated PBMCs, or DNA extracted from either of those sample types. The germline V gene (reference sequence) supplies CDR1 MNHEY and CDR2 SMNVEV. From the cysteine up to the phenylalanine, the CDR3 has a length of 13 residues. Only the CDR3 DNA stays, 39 bases, in frame from base 1. Here V drops 3 bases and J drops 5 bases, and the junction holds 3 bases not matched to any gene.

The sample was peripheral blood. The receptor was isolated from a man in his sixties or seventies who had recovered from COVID-19. The rearranged chain carries TRBV27 and TRBJ2-5; 7 middle bases align to TRBD2. CDR3 protein: CASSFGRLETQYF. The nucleotide sequence reads as follows: TGTGCCAGCAGTTTCGGGAGGTTGGAGACCCAGTACTTC.